One sample yielded the 12 T cell receptor beta chains listed below, sequenced in a study of blood T cell repertoires in COVID-19. Profiled with immunoSEQ multiplex PCR; TCRdb holds only in-frame clones, not every one. The sample shows 51,000 or so clones, about four fifths of them seen only once. The source material was peripheral blood. The origin of the receptors is a man aged 65 to 85 with active COVID-19.

The chain couples TRBV18 to TRBJ2-5; 9 nucleotides line up with TRBD1. The germline gives CDR1 KGHSH, CDR2 LQKENI. The V and J ends lost 4 bases and 5 bases, in that order; junction bases with no gene match: 8. The CDR3 is 15 residues long. CDR3 DNA: TGTGCCAGCTCACGACAGGGACAGGGAGGGGAGACCCAGTACTTC. Protein sequence: CASSRQGQGGETQYF.

The J gene is TRBJ2-2, the V gene TRBV30; the D gene is possibly TRBD1 (6 bases). The CDR3 spans 15 residues. Germline values: CDR1 GTSNPN, CDR2 SVGIG (reference sequence). The germline V and J ends were trimmed by 4 bases and 1 base, with 13 bases remaining between them. The CDR3: CAWTQKDRNTGELFF. The CDR3 DNA follows: TGTGCCTGGACGCAGAAGGACAGGAACACCGGGGAGCTGTTTTTT.

This clone was seen once. The chain couples TRBV29-1 to TRBJ2-1, with TRBD1 matching 7 bases. The CDR3 runs 13 residues. Germline-derived CDR1 and CDR2 are SQVTM and ANQGSEA. V gave up 2 bases and J gave up 5 bases; unmatched junction bases: 3. The CDR3 nucleotides read TGCAGCGTTGAAAGGGGGCGAAACAATGAGCAGTTCTTC. It is translated as CSVERGRNNEQFF.

CDR3 sequence (DNA): TGTGCCAGCAGCCCCGGGGGGTGGACTGAAGCTTTCTTT. This encodes CASSPGGWTEAFF. The chain couples TRBV6-2 or TRBV6-3 to TRBJ1-1; D possibly corresponds to TRBD1 (5 bases). Germline V CDR1 and CDR2: MNHEY, SVGEGT. V lost 6 bases, J lost 5 bases, and 13 bases lay in between. CDR3 length: 13 residues.

V gene TRBV19 combines with J gene TRBJ1-5, with 7 bases identical to TRBD1. The CDR3 is 16 amino acids. V was clipped by 2 bases and J by 0 bases; unmatched bases: 4. CDR1 and CDR2 (germline): LNHDA, SQIVND (reference sequence). CDR3 sequence: CASSIWGTVSNQPQHF. The CDR3 nucleotides are TGTGCCAGTAGTATATGGGGGACAGTTAGCAATCAGCCCCAGCATTTT.

There are a few counts of this clone. The J gene is TRBJ2-7, the V gene TRBV18, with D possibly matching TRBD1 (7 bases). The length of the CDR3 is 16 residues. V was shortened by 2 bases and J by 1 base, with 15 bases between the two germline ends. Looked up from germline, CDR1 is KGHSH and CDR2 is LQKENI. CDR3 sequence reads: CASSPLSAGQSYEQYF. The DNA of the CDR3 is TGTGCCAGCTCACCATTGAGCGCGGGACAGTCCTACGAGCAGTACTTC.

This chain links TRBV27 with TRBJ2-7, with a tentative D call TRBD2 (5 bases). V was trimmed by 3 bases and J by 9 bases, leaving 18 bases between them. There are 14 residues in the CDR3. Germline-derived CDR1 and CDR2 are MNHEY and SMNVEV (reference sequence). The CDR3 nucleotides are TGTGCCAGCAGTTTGAAGGCAGACCGGGGTGGGCAGTACTTC. This encodes CASSLKADRGGQYF.

This chain joins TRBV9 and TRBJ2-7; 9 bases match TRBD2. The CDR3 runs 14 residues. Looked up from germline, CDR1 is SGDLS and CDR2 is YYNGEE. V trimming: 3 bases; J trimming: 3 bases; junction bases outside the gene matches: 4. The CDR3 DNA is TGTGCCAGCAGCGCCGCGGGGGGGTTCTACGAGCAGTACTTC. Protein sequence: CASSAAGGFYEQYF.

V gene TRBV6-5 combines with J gene TRBJ1-5; 9 nucleotides match TRBD1. This CDR3 region has 13 residues. CDR1 is MNHEY and CDR2 is SVGAGI in the germline V gene. V shed 6 bases, J shed 6 bases, and the junction held 3 bases outside the gene matches. Written as DNA, the CDR3 is TGTGCCAGCAGCTACAGGGGGCTTCAGCCCCAGCATTTT. This translates into CASSYRGLQPQHF.

The chain couples TRBV2 to TRBJ1-6; D uncertain. The CDR3 runs to 11 residues. Trimming took 4 bases from V and 15 from J, leaving 10 bases between them. Germline lookup yields CDR1 SNHLY and CDR2 FYNNEI. The CDR3 region is CASSAMEHLHF. The CDR3 DNA follows: TGTGCCAGCAGTGCCATGGAGCACCTCCACTTT. The variable domain in full, completed from reference TRBV2 and TRBJ1-6, reads EPEVTQTPSHQVTQMGQEVILRCVPISNHLYFYWYRQILGQKVEFLVSFYNNEISEKSEIFDDQFSVERPDGSNFTLKIRSTKLEDSAMYFCASSAMEHLHFGNGTRLTVT.

The CDR3, as DNA: TGTGCCAGCAGCTTGAAGACAGGGTTGAACACTGAAGCTTTCTTT. Amino acids: CASSLKTGLNTEAFF. This rearrangement joins TRBV5-4 to TRBJ1-1, with TRBD1 identical over 7 bases. J lost 0 bases, V lost 1 base, and 3 bases had no gene match. CDR1 and CDR2 (germline): SGHNT, YYREEE (reference sequence). CDR3 size: 15 residues.

The sample holds a few counts of this clone. Other DNA variants within this sample encode the same CDR3. This chain links TRBV30 with TRBJ1-2, with 8 nucleotides matching TRBD1. The V gene end was trimmed by 3 bases and the J gene end by 5 bases; junction bases not matched to a gene: 5. Germline CDR1 is GTSNPN and CDR2 is SVGIG (reference sequence). The CDR3 contains 13 residues. This chain's CDR3 is CAWSRDRPYGYTF. CDR3 sequence (DNA): TGTGCCTGGAGCCGGGACAGGCCTTATGGCTACACCTTC.